The source of this T cell receptor beta chain is a study of a mutant IDH1 vaccine in newly diagnosed glioma (dated by TCRdb to about 2021). Some background on the complete study: Patients were given eight vaccinations, in weeks 1, 3, 5, 7, 11, 15, 19 and 23, which matched visits V03 through V10. Vaccination was initiated 4-6 weeks after radiotherapy alone, or concurrently with temozolomide cycles in the chemotherapy-containing groups. Of the 32 patients who were treated, around 62% were male and roughly 38% were female, and the mean age was around 41 years. Before enrollment, patients had received standard therapy of radiotherapy alone, temozolomide alone, or radiochemotherapy with temozolomide; most received the combination. Peripheral blood samples were drawn at six visits, namely V03 (baseline), V05, V07, V10, V12 and V13. Longitudinal TCRB deep sequencing was performed for about 25 treated patients wherever samples were available for exploratory analyses.

Points on this clone: Its antigen specificity is not known. No quality values exist for individual bases; no much larger clone is one base distant.

From cysteine to phenylalanine, the CDR3 is 14 amino acids long. Just CDR3 DNA is preserved here, 42 bases in frame from base 1. Reading the germline V gene gives CDR1 SGHVS and CDR2 FNYEAQ. V was cut back by 4 bases and J by 4 bases, leaving a gap of 14 bases between them. The study at large found these results: No apparent relationship was observed between pseudoprogression and alterations in the top peripheral T cell clonotypes detected by TCRB sequencing. Vaccine-induced immune responses across multiple MHC alleles were detected in 90% to 95% of patients. The authors stated that sample limitations prevented analyses of patient blood samples from being reproduced. PBMC samples for TCRB deep sequencing were selected based on availability.

Libraries were built with the immunoSEQ multiplex PCR assay. Rearranged TCR beta chain sequences were amplified with the hsTCRB Kit following the manufacturer's protocol. An Illumina MiSeq was used to sequence the TCRB libraries. Under the source paper's analysis protocol: Demultiplexing, trimming and gene mapping were performed with the kit vendor's proprietary platform. TCRdb provides this immuneACCESS table in a form limited to in-frame rearrangements. Some clones are lacking; in checked studies, under half of them reflect an unresolved V gene, and why the rest are absent is not known. The V and J calls and the clone size are those of that table, but D and trimming were determined from the DNA. Present in this sample are tens of thousands of clones, roughly 80% of which were seen just once. 5.9% of the sample goes to the ten largest clones. Read against the paper, the sample's time point label means: week 11, during vaccination. A 20-mer mutant IDH1 peptide at 300 micrograms in Montanide made up each vaccine dose, which was injected subcutaneously together with topical imiquimod. Newly diagnosed WHO grade 3 or 4 IDH1-mutant astrocytomas showing loss of nuclear ATRX were present in the donors. The samples were drawn from NOA16, a multicentre, single-arm, open-label phase I trial in Germany that tested a mutant IDH1 peptide vaccine in humans for the first time. Genomic DNA for TCRB sequencing was extracted from EDTA blood using the DNeasy Blood and Tissue Kit.

The rearranged segments are TRBV7-6 and TRBJ2-7; the D segment may tentatively be TRBD1 or TRBD2, each giving 5 matched bases. The input for sequencing was PBMCs, taken from a glioma patient whose treatment included an IDH1 peptide vaccine. The sequence was collected from a man in his fifties or sixties with glioma. The DNA reads as follows: TGTGCCAGCAGCTCCGGGGCGAGTCCTTACGAGCAGTACTTC. Translated, it gives CASSSGASPYEQYF.